A single T cell receptor (beta chain) is shown here with its context. Some clones are missing from TCRdb's copy, which holds only in-frame ones; the method was immunoSEQ multiplex PCR. The sample has 200,000 to 250,000 clones; about 87% are singletons. The CDR3 runs to 16 residues. V lost 2 bases and J lost 2; bases outside the gene matches: 5. From germline, CDR1 is MNHEY and CDR2 SVGAGI. The data are from a study of blood T cell repertoires in COVID-19. The V and J genes are TRBV6-5 and TRBJ1-3, with 8 nucleotides matching TRBD1. The TCR originated in a man aged 55 to 70 who had recovered from COVID-19. Specimen: peripheral blood. CDR3 nucleotides: TGTGCCAGCAGTTACGGTTCGACAGGGGCTGGAAACACCATATATTTT. Protein sequence: CASSYGSTGAGNTIYF.